This record concerns one T cell receptor (beta chain) sequence. The TCR cDNA carried a universal primer site and UMIs from 5'RACE template switching. Using its own MiXCR run on the 5' RACE reads, TCRdb lists one record per CDR3 protein. The top ten hold over 11% of the sample, which has approximately 550,000 distinct CDR3 sequences, approximately 12% seen once. The entry originates in a study of T cells after yellow fever vaccination. This receptor was identified in a young man who received the YFV17D yellow fever vaccine. The specimen comprised PBMCs, sampled on the day of the yellow fever booster vaccination.

As DNA, the CDR3 is TGTGCCAGCAGCTTACCAAGACAGAAGCAGTATTTT. It is translated as CASSLPRQKQYF. The chain links TRBV5-4 to TRBJ2-3, with D perhaps TRBD1 (5 bases). The CDR3 sequence is 12 residues long. The germline gives CDR1 SGHNT, CDR2 YYREEE (reference sequence). The V gene lost 2 bases and the J gene lost 11 bases, with 12 bases spanning the gap. The complete variable domain, with remaining parts taken from reference TRBV5-4 and TRBJ2-3, reads ETGVTQSPTHLIKTRGQQVTLRCSSQSGHNTVSWYQQALGQGPQFIFQYYREEENGRGNFPPRFSGLQFPNYSSELNVNALELDDSALYLCASSLPRQKQYFGPGTRLTVL.